Listed below are T cell receptor beta chains from one sample, sequenced in a study of cytomegalovirus exposure and HLA in healthy donors. Assay used: immunoSEQ multiplex PCR; TCRdb lists only in-frame clones, some missing. The table lists 150,000 to 200,000 clones, approximately 80% of them singletons. The sample taken for sequencing was PBMCs. Receptors were obtained from a woman aged 35 to 49 in good health and CMV-seropositive. CDR3s include the opening cysteine and the closing phenylalanine or tryptophan. The D gene is left open where the match is weak. For some rows the clone size is stated as once, few or many, or as a class when expanded; others skip it.

J gene: TRBJ2-4
clone size: once
V gene: TRBV1
D gene: -
CDR3 protein: CTSSQDKERSLAKNIQYF
CDR3 DNA: TGCACCAGCAGCCAAGATAAAGAGCGGAGTTTAGCCAAAAACATTCAGTACTTC

J gene: TRBJ1-4
clone size: -
V gene: TRBV7-2
D gene: TRBD1
CDR3 protein: CASSIQGNNEKLFF
CDR3 DNA: TGTGCCAGCAGCATACAGGGGAATAATGAAAAACTGTTTTTT

J gene: TRBJ2-3
clone size: -
V gene: TRBV7-2
D gene: -
CDR3 protein: CASSLTSSADTQYF
CDR3 DNA: TGTGCCAGCAGCTTAACTAGCTCGGCAGATACGCAGTATTTT

J gene: TRBJ2-2
clone size: -
V gene: TRBV7-2
D gene: -
CDR3 protein: CASSLAFTAGGELFF
CDR3 DNA: TGTGCCAGCAGCTTAGCGTTCACAGCGGGCGGGGAGCTGTTTTTT

J gene: TRBJ1-1
clone size: -
V gene: TRBV5-1
D gene: -
CDR3 protein: CASSLAGRGLNTEAFF
CDR3 DNA: TGCGCCAGCAGCTTGGCCGGGAGGGGTTTGAACACTGAAGCTTTCTTT

J gene: TRBJ2-7
clone size: few
V gene: TRBV14
D gene: TRBD2
CDR3 protein: CASSPTSVPYEQYF
CDR3 DNA: TGTGCCAGCAGCCCCACTAGCGTACCCTACGAGCAGTACTTC

J gene: TRBJ2-3
clone size: few
V gene: TRBV4-1
D gene: TRBD2
CDR3 protein: CASSDPTSGYTDTQYF
CDR3 DNA: TGCGCCAGCAGCGACCCGACTAGCGGATACACAGATACGCAGTATTTT

J gene: TRBJ2-2
clone size: -
V gene: TRBV4-2
D gene: TRBD2
CDR3 protein: CASSQEPGLAEDTGELFF
CDR3 DNA: TGTGCCAGCAGCCAGGAACCGGGACTAGCGGAGGACACCGGGGAGCTGTTTTTT

J gene: TRBJ1-3
clone size: -
V gene: TRBV7-2
D gene: -
CDR3 protein: CASSSSLGGASPGNTIYF
CDR3 DNA: TGTGCCAGCAGCTCTTCCTTAGGGGGGGCTTCACCAGGAAACACCATATATTTT

J gene: TRBJ2-3
clone size: -
V gene: TRBV30
D gene: TRBD2
CDR3 protein: CAWSALGTSGGARDTQYF
CDR3 DNA: TGTGCCTGGAGTGCCCTCGGGACTAGCGGGGGGGCCAGGGATACGCAGTATTTT

J gene: TRBJ2-7
clone size: -
V gene: TRBV7-2
D gene: TRBD2
CDR3 protein: CASGVVAGVYEQYF
CDR3 DNA: TGTGCCAGCGGGGTGGTAGCGGGGGTTTACGAGCAGTACTTC

J gene: TRBJ2-3
clone size: -
V gene: TRBV7-9
D gene: -
CDR3 protein: CASSFQGTDTQYF
CDR3 DNA: TGTGCCAGCAGCTTTCAGGGAACAGATACGCAGTATTTT

J gene: TRBJ1-3
clone size: once
V gene: TRBV4-1
D gene: -
CDR3 protein: CASSRGTGSGNTIYF
CDR3 DNA: TGCGCCAGCAGCCGAGGGACTGGGTCTGGAAACACCATATATTTT

J gene: TRBJ2-1
clone size: once
V gene: TRBV5-4
D gene: TRBD2
CDR3 protein: CASSLGGGSYNEQFF
CDR3 DNA: TGTGCCAGCAGCTTGGGCGGGGGCTCCTACAATGAGCAGTTCTTC

J gene: TRBJ2-7
clone size: -
V gene: TRBV4-3
D gene: -
CDR3 protein: CASSHLVSAEQYF
CDR3 DNA: TGCGCCAGCAGCCACCTAGTATCGGCTGAGCAGTACTTC

J gene: TRBJ1-5
clone size: -
V gene: TRBV5-4
D gene: -
CDR3 protein: CASSLARTENSNQPQHF
CDR3 DNA: TGTGCCAGCAGCTTGGCTCGAACAGAAAATAGCAATCAGCCCCAGCATTTT

J gene: TRBJ2-1
clone size: -
V gene: TRBV4-3
D gene: TRBD1
CDR3 protein: CASSQAGSRGLTNEQFF
CDR3 DNA: TGCGCCAGCAGCCAGGCCGGCAGCAGGGGGCTAACCAATGAGCAGTTCTTC

J gene: TRBJ2-1
clone size: -
V gene: TRBV29-1
D gene: TRBD2
CDR3 protein: CSVGGTSGRVVYNEQFF
CDR3 DNA: TGCAGCGTTGGGGGGACTAGCGGGAGGGTCGTTTACAATGAGCAGTTCTTC

J gene: TRBJ2-5
clone size: -
V gene: TRBV5-1
D gene: TRBD2
CDR3 protein: CASSSVSGGQETQYF
CDR3 DNA: TGCGCCAGCAGCTCAGTGTCGGGGGGCCAAGAGACCCAGTACTTC

J gene: TRBJ2-1
clone size: -
V gene: TRBV28
D gene: -
CDR3 protein: CASSFGGAAYNEQFF
CDR3 DNA: TGTGCCAGCAGTTTTGGGGGGGCGGCCTACAATGAGCAGTTCTTC

J gene: TRBJ1-2
clone size: once
V gene: TRBV10-1
D gene: -
CDR3 protein: CASSARLGQIDGYTF
CDR3 DNA: TGCGCCAGCAGTGCAAGACTCGGACAGATAGATGGCTACACCTTC

J gene: TRBJ2-7
clone size: -
V gene: TRBV28
D gene: -
CDR3 protein: CASSSASTSYEQYF
CDR3 DNA: TGTGCCAGCAGTTCGGCTAGTACCTCCTACGAGCAGTACTTC

J gene: TRBJ2-7
clone size: once
V gene: TRBV10-2
D gene: TRBD1
CDR3 protein: CASSHFTGGQGESEQYF
CDR3 DNA: TGCGCCAGCAGCCACTTTACAGGGGGACAGGGAGAGAGCGAGCAGTACTTC

J gene: TRBJ1-2
clone size: -
V gene: TRBV19
D gene: TRBD1
CDR3 protein: CASSPRTGTYGYTF
CDR3 DNA: TGTGCCAGTAGTCCCCGGACAGGGACCTATGGCTACACCTTC

J gene: TRBJ2-3
clone size: -
V gene: TRBV7-2
D gene: TRBD2
CDR3 protein: CASSLGGAGGVVDTQYF
CDR3 DNA: TGTGCCAGCAGCTTAGGTGGCGCGGGAGGAGTGGTAGATACGCAGTATTTT

J gene: TRBJ2-7
clone size: -
V gene: TRBV7-2
D gene: TRBD2
CDR3 protein: CASSMGLAVYEQYF
CDR3 DNA: TGTGCCAGCAGCATGGGACTAGCGGTTTACGAGCAGTACTTC

J gene: TRBJ2-7
clone size: -
V gene: TRBV11-2
D gene: -
CDR3 protein: CASSWSETDSYEQYF
CDR3 DNA: TGTGCCAGCAGCTGGTCTGAGACAGATTCCTACGAGCAGTACTTC

J gene: TRBJ2-7
clone size: many
V gene: TRBV6-6
D gene: -
CDR3 protein: CASSIGQGFSYEQYF
CDR3 DNA: TGTGCCAGCAGCATCGGCCAGGGATTCTCCTACGAGCAGTACTTC

J gene: TRBJ1-2
clone size: -
V gene: TRBV5-6
D gene: -
CDR3 protein: CASSPLAGNEVGYTF
CDR3 DNA: TGTGCCAGCAGCCCATTGGCGGGGAATGAAGTTGGCTACACCTTC

J gene: TRBJ1-5
clone size: once
V gene: TRBV2
D gene: TRBD1
CDR3 protein: CASSKDRGGRQPQHF
CDR3 DNA: TGTGCCAGCAGTAAGGACAGGGGGGGTCGTCAGCCCCAGCATTTT

J gene: TRBJ2-1
clone size: -
V gene: TRBV9
D gene: TRBD2
CDR3 protein: CASSAREGDNEQFF
CDR3 DNA: TGTGCCAGCAGCGCGCGGGAGGGCGACAATGAGCAGTTCTTC

J gene: TRBJ2-5
clone size: -
V gene: TRBV11-3
D gene: TRBD2
CDR3 protein: CASSSLAAQETQYF
CDR3 DNA: TGTGCCAGCAGCTCCCTAGCGGCCCAAGAGACCCAGTACTTC

J gene: TRBJ1-2
clone size: few
V gene: TRBV13
D gene: TRBD1
CDR3 protein: CASSLGQNYGYTF
CDR3 DNA: TGTGCCAGCAGCTTGGGACAGAACTATGGCTACACCTTC

J gene: TRBJ2-5
clone size: -
V gene: TRBV27
D gene: TRBD1
CDR3 protein: CASSRQGAETQYF
CDR3 DNA: TGTGCCAGCAGTAGACAGGGGGCAGAGACCCAGTACTTC

J gene: TRBJ2-1
clone size: -
V gene: TRBV6-5
D gene: -
CDR3 protein: CASSRVREVGEQFF
CDR3 DNA: TGTGCCAGCAGTCGCGTCCGGGAAGTCGGTGAGCAGTTCTTC

J gene: TRBJ1-1
clone size: few
V gene: TRBV6-5
D gene: -
CDR3 protein: CASGRAENTEAFF
CDR3 DNA: TGTGCCAGCGGGAGGGCCGAGAACACTGAAGCTTTCTTT

J gene: TRBJ1-1
clone size: few
V gene: TRBV6-5
D gene: TRBD1
CDR3 protein: CASSYSGQGNTEAFF
CDR3 DNA: TGTGCCAGCAGTTACTCAGGACAGGGGAACACTGAAGCTTTCTTT

J gene: TRBJ2-7
clone size: -
V gene: TRBV20-1
D gene: TRBD2
CDR3 protein: CSSSGGYEQYF
CDR3 DNA: TGCAGTTCCAGCGGGGGTTACGAGCAGTACTTC

J gene: TRBJ1-5
clone size: -
V gene: TRBV7-9
D gene: -
CDR3 protein: CASSSSGSNQPQHF
CDR3 DNA: TGTGCCAGCAGCTCCTCCGGGAGCAATCAGCCCCAGCATTTT

J gene: TRBJ1-2
clone size: -
V gene: TRBV7-2
D gene: -
CDR3 protein: CASSPSSANYGYTF
CDR3 DNA: TGTGCCAGCAGCCCTTCGTCGGCTAACTATGGCTACACCTTC

J gene: TRBJ2-1
clone size: once
V gene: TRBV27
D gene: TRBD1
CDR3 protein: CASRPQGASYNEQFF
CDR3 DNA: TGTGCCAGCAGACCCCAGGGGGCCTCTTACAATGAGCAGTTCTTC

J gene: TRBJ2-7
clone size: once
V gene: TRBV5-1
D gene: -
CDR3 protein: CASSLAPDSYEQYF
CDR3 DNA: TGCGCCAGCAGCTTGGCACCGGACTCCTACGAGCAGTACTTC

J gene: TRBJ1-3
clone size: -
V gene: TRBV18
D gene: -
CDR3 protein: CASSPAYGGGGNTIYF
CDR3 DNA: TGTGCCAGCTCTCCAGCCTACGGTGGAGGCGGAAACACCATATATTTT

J gene: TRBJ1-1
clone size: -
V gene: TRBV28
D gene: -
CDR3 protein: CASSGSGNTEAFF
CDR3 DNA: TGTGCCAGCAGTGGGTCGGGGAACACTGAAGCTTTCTTT

J gene: TRBJ1-1
clone size: -
V gene: TRBV25-1
D gene: -
CDR3 protein: CASSEDGTSSTEAFF
CDR3 DNA: TGTGCCAGCAGTGAAGATGGGACTTCGAGCACTGAAGCTTTCTTT

J gene: TRBJ2-2
clone size: -
V gene: TRBV5-6
D gene: TRBD1
CDR3 protein: CASSYRDRLIGELFF
CDR3 DNA: TGTGCCAGCAGCTATCGGGACAGGCTTATCGGGGAGCTGTTTTTT

J gene: TRBJ2-3
clone size: -
V gene: TRBV5-8
D gene: TRBD2
CDR3 protein: CASATTSGSTDTQYF
CDR3 DNA: TGTGCCAGCGCCACGACTAGCGGAAGCACAGATACGCAGTATTTT

J gene: TRBJ1-1
clone size: -
V gene: TRBV27
D gene: -
CDR3 protein: CASSLSGRVNTEAFF
CDR3 DNA: TGTGCCAGCAGTTTATCCGGCAGGGTAAACACTGAAGCTTTCTTT

J gene: TRBJ1-1
clone size: -
V gene: TRBV7-9
D gene: -
CDR3 protein: CASSPWGGGDTEAFF
CDR3 DNA: TGTGCCAGCAGCCCTTGGGGGGGCGGAGACACTGAAGCTTTCTTT

J gene: TRBJ2-7
clone size: -
V gene: TRBV5-4
D gene: -
CDR3 protein: CASSIGRDISYEQYF
CDR3 DNA: TGTGCCAGCAGCATTGGAAGGGACATCTCCTACGAGCAGTACTTC

J gene: TRBJ2-1
clone size: -
V gene: TRBV5-6
D gene: -
CDR3 protein: CASSLDDWNNEQFF
CDR3 DNA: TGTGCCAGCAGCTTGGATGACTGGAACAATGAGCAGTTCTTC

J gene: TRBJ2-1
clone size: once
V gene: TRBV9
D gene: -
CDR3 protein: CASSPYPGDNEQFF
CDR3 DNA: TGTGCCAGCAGCCCGTATCCGGGAGACAATGAGCAGTTCTTC

J gene: TRBJ2-7
clone size: -
V gene: TRBV28
D gene: TRBD1
CDR3 protein: CASSLGQVESYEQYF
CDR3 DNA: TGTGCCAGCAGCCTGGGACAGGTTGAGTCCTACGAGCAGTACTTC